This TCR beta chain was retrieved from a study of blood T cell repertoires in COVID-19. Overall study context: Both acute and convalescent COVID-19 samples were obtained from the United States, Italy and Spain. T cells, B-cell-depleted T cells, or PBMCs provided the cDNA or gDNA that served as material.

Losses at the gene ends were 6 bases for V and 3 bases for J; bases not matched to a gene: 1. Germline CDR1 is SQVTM and CDR2 is ANQGSEA. The CDR3 runs 11 residues. Original processing notes: Estimates of nucleated cell counts were drawn from the amplification of reference gene primers. The protocol was immunoSEQ multiplex PCR, while the TCRdb copy is restricted to in-frame clones and leaves out a portion. V and J calls and clone size are given by that table; D and trimming were obtained from the DNA. The table lists about 61,000 clones, about 90% of them singletons. The rearrangement uses TRBV29-1 and TRBJ2-7; 8 positions agree with TRBD1. Sequenced sample: peripheral blood. The source of this sequence is a woman in her 50s with active or convalescent COVID-19. The CDR3 region is CSVGTGYEQYF. Written as DNA, the CDR3 is TGCAGCGTCGGGACAGGCTACGAGCAGTACTTC.